The clone carrying this TCR beta chain was seen at least ten times. Diagnostic decisions used clinical symptoms, serum thyroxine and TRAb, thyroid ultrasound and orbital computed tomography. Template material for amplifying TCR beta CDR3 regions consisted of RNA transcripts. HTBI primers were employed in a first-round RT-PCR of the TCR CDR3. TCRdb itself ran the multiplex PCR reads through MiXCR, one entry per CDR3 protein. This table has about 640,000 distinct CDR3 sequences, over 40% appearing once. These data belong to a study of T cells in Graves' hyperthyroidism and ophthalmopathy. V lost 7 bases to trimming and J lost 4 bases; unmatched junction nucleotides: 8. CDR3 length: 13 residues. Germline V gives CDR1 SQVTM, CDR2 ANQGSEA.

The TCR was taken from an adult man with Graves' disease, either hyperthyroidism or ophthalmopathy (not recorded which). The V and J genes are TRBV29-1 and TRBJ1-2; 8 nucleotides match TRBD1. The sequencing input was peripheral blood or thyroid tissue (not recorded which). CDR3 nucleotide sequence: TGCAGCGCCTGGACAGGGAGCTCCTATGGCTACACCTTC. Translation gives CSAWTGSSYGYTF.